These T cell receptor beta chains were read from a single sample in a study of T and B cells in COVID-19 patients. TCRdb passed the multiplex PCR reads through MiXCR, listing each CDR3 protein once. The sample shows under 5,000 distinct CDR3 sequences, less than 40% of them seen only once. Sequencing used blood. The receptors shown here come from a human donor who had recovered from COVID-19. CDR3s include the opening cysteine and the closing phenylalanine or tryptophan. D genes are given only for firm matches. Clone size is given for some rows only: seen once, a few or many times, or a class if the clone is expanded.

d_gene	v_gene	abundance	j_gene	CDR3aa	CDR3nt
TRBD1	TRBV19	.	TRBJ1-2	CASGTGDFGYTF	TGTGCCAGCGGGACAGGGGATTTTGGCTACACCTTC
TRBD1	TRBV18	medium-sized	TRBJ1-4	CASSPRQDRDEKLFF	TGTGCCAGCTCACCAAGGCAGGACAGGGATGAAAAACTGTTTTTT
.	TRBV30	medium-sized	TRBJ2-2	CAWSWTNTGELFF	TGTGCCTGGAGTTGGACGAACACCGGGGAGCTGTTTTTT
.	TRBV20-1	medium-sized	TRBJ2-7	CSARDMGNSYEQYF	TGCAGTGCTAGAGATATGGGGAACTCCTACGAGCAGTACTTC
.	TRBV6-5	.	TRBJ2-7	CASSQRNRPSYEQYF	TGTGCCAGCAGCCAGAGAAACAGGCCCTCCTACGAGCAGTACTTC
.	TRBV6-5	few	TRBJ1-2	CASSYASLRGYTF	TGTGCCAGCAGTTACGCCTCGTTAAGGGGCTACACCTTC
TRBD2	TRBV7-2	.	TRBJ2-1	CASSSGLAEYNEQFF	TGTGCCAGCAGCTCGGGACTAGCGGAGTACAATGAGCAGTTCTTC
.	TRBV29-1	medium-sized	TRBJ1-5	CSVEGAGCQPQHF	TGCAGCGTTGAAGGGGCGGGGTGTCAGCCCCAGCATTTT
.	TRBV6-5	.	TRBJ2-7	CASSYERNPSYEQYF	TGTGCCAGCAGTTACGAGCGGAACCCGTCCTACGAGCAGTACTTC
.	TRBV19	medium-sized	TRBJ2-3	CAAEGDTQYF	TGTGCCGCGGAGGGGGATACGCAGTATTTT
TRBD1	TRBV5-6	.	TRBJ2-5	CASRPTGGRQETQYF	TGCGCCAGCAGACCTACAGGGGGTAGACAAGAGACCCAGTACTTC
TRBD2	TRBV5-6	.	TRBJ2-1	CASSSPREGDYNEQFF	TGTGCCAGCAGCTCACCGCGGGAGGGGGACTACAATGAGCAGTTCTTC
TRBD1	TRBV6-1	once	TRBJ1-1	CASSQQGARTEAFF	TGTGCCAGCAGTCAACAGGGGGCGCGGACTGAAGCTTTCTTT
TRBD2	TRBV6-1	.	TRBJ2-1	CASSATREGPQNEQFF	TGTGCCAGCAGCGCTACGAGGGAGGGCCCTCAGAATGAGCAGTTCTTC
.	TRBV6-5	few	TRBJ2-7	CASSYSDGEQYF	TGTGCCAGCAGTTACTCCGACGGTGAGCAGTACTTC
.	TRBV6-1	few	TRBJ2-6	CANSKGGFGSGANVLTF	TGTGCCAACTCAAAGGGTGGGTTTGGGTCTGGGGCCAACGTCCTGACTTTC
.	TRBV27	.	TRBJ1-1	CASSLSYRMNTEAFF	TGTGCCAGCAGTTTATCCTACAGGATGAACACTGAAGCTTTCTTT
.	TRBV6-5	few	TRBJ1-1	CASSQSENTEAFF	TGTGCCAGCAGTCAATCAGAGAACACTGAAGCTTTCTTT
.	TRBV5-1	.	TRBJ2-7	CASSFGWQLDEQYF	TGCGCCAGCAGCTTTGGCTGGCAGCTGGACGAGCAGTACTTC
TRBD1	TRBV6-5	few	TRBJ2-7	CASSYGDRVDEQYF	TGTGCCAGCAGTTACGGGGACAGGGTCGACGAGCAGTACTTC
.	TRBV5-4	.	TRBJ2-7	CASSSGTFQPYEQYF	TGTGCCAGCAGCTCCGGGACCTTCCAACCCTACGAGCAGTACTTC
.	TRBV11-2	.	TRBJ1-1	CASSPRGDVNTEAFF	TGTGCCAGCAGCCCACGGGGGGATGTTAACACTGAAGCTTTCTTT
.	TRBV4-3	.	TRBJ2-7	CASSQGLVEYEQYF	TGCGCCAGCAGCCAAGGGCTAGTCGAATACGAGCAGTACTTC
TRBD2	TRBV18	few	TRBJ2-5	CASSPLGLAGTNEETQYF	TGTGCCAGCTCACCACTCGGACTAGCGGGTACAAATGAAGAGACCCAGTACTTC
.	TRBV29-1	.	TRBJ1-1	CSVAHSPGTEAFF	TGCAGCGTTGCACATTCCCCAGGCACTGAAGCTTTCTTT
TRBD2	TRBV7-6	.	TRBJ2-3	CASSLGGGRAPDTQYF	TGTGCCAGCAGCTTAGGGGGCGGGAGGGCCCCAGATACGCAGTATTTT
.	TRBV23-1	.	TRBJ2-3	CASSQWGQGTDTQYF	TGCGCCAGCAGTCAATGGGGCCAGGGGACAGATACGCAGTATTTT
TRBD1	TRBV6-2/TRBV6-3	medium-sized	TRBJ2-3	CASSYSPGQGADTQYF	TGTGCCAGCAGTTACTCGCCGGGACAGGGGGCAGATACGCAGTATTTT
TRBD1	TRBV27	.	TRBJ1-1	CASSLTGGRTEAFF	TGTGCCAGCAGTCTCACAGGGGGCAGGACTGAAGCTTTCTTT
.	TRBV6-5	few	TRBJ2-5	CASSYSKAGPRETQYF	TGTGCCAGCAGTTACTCGAAGGCAGGACCGAGGGAGACCCAGTACTTC
.	TRBV5-5	.	TRBJ2-1	CASSPHEGVYNEQFF	TGTGCCAGCAGCCCTCACGAGGGAGTTTACAATGAGCAGTTCTTC
TRBD1	TRBV27	.	TRBJ2-7	CASSLTGESYEQYF	TGTGCCAGCAGTCTTACAGGGGAGTCCTACGAGCAGTACTTC
.	TRBV27	few	TRBJ1-5	CASSLGPNQPQHF	TGTGCCAGCAGTTTAGGTCCCAATCAGCCCCAGCATTTT
TRBD1	TRBV29-1	large	TRBJ2-3	CSARQGGTDTQYF	TGCAGCGCCAGACAGGGAGGCACAGATACGCAGTATTTT
TRBD1	TRBV24-1	.	TRBJ2-3	CATSDLRTGGTDTQYF	TGTGCCACCAGTGATTTGCGGACAGGGGGCACAGATACGCAGTATTTT
.	TRBV24-1	.	TRBJ2-5	CATSDGGAGQETQYF	TGTGCCACCAGTGATGGGGGGGCTGGACAAGAGACCCAGTACTTC
.	TRBV5-1	few	TRBJ2-1	CASSLRTSYNEQFF	TGCGCCAGCAGCTTGAGGACATCTTACAATGAGCAGTTCTTC
.	TRBV19	.	TRBJ1-4	CASSPMAGEKLFF	TGTGCCAGTAGCCCAATGGCTGGGGAAAAACTGTTTTTT
TRBD2	TRBV19	medium-sized	TRBJ2-1	CASSPTSGSYNEQFF	TGTGCCAGTAGTCCGACTAGCGGCTCCTACAATGAGCAGTTCTTC
.	TRBV18	.	TRBJ2-1	CASSPGGFAYNEQFF	TGTGCCAGCTCACCAGGGGGTTTCGCCTACAATGAGCAGTTCTTC
.	TRBV27	few	TRBJ2-3	CASSPLPTTDTQYF	TGTGCCAGCAGCCCCCTTCCCACCACAGATACGCAGTATTTT
TRBD2	TRBV29-1	medium-sized	TRBJ2-1	CSVETREGLNEQFF	TGCAGCGTTGAGACGAGGGAGGGCCTCAATGAGCAGTTCTTC